These 29 T cell receptor beta chains came from one sample sequenced in a study of long-term antiretroviral therapy in people with HIV. The assay, immunoSEQ v3.0, was run at survey level. This table comes from immunoSEQ multiplex PCR, and its TCRdb copy is limited to in-frame clones, with some not included. There are some 22,000 clones in the sample; just over 85% occur only once, and about 4.5% lies in the top ten. This sample comprised unsorted PBMCs, obtained 1.3 years after starting antiretroviral therapy. These receptor sequences come from a man aged 60 to 75 with HIV.

The V and J genes are TRBV9 and TRBJ2-7; D is perhaps TRBD2 (5 bases). V was shortened by 1 base and J by 0 bases, with 11 bases between the two germline ends. The CDR3 totals 15 residues. The germline CDR1 and CDR2 sequences are SGDLS and YYNGEE. In DNA form, the CDR3 reads TGTGCCAGCAGCGTAACCGGACTGAGCTCCTACGAGCAGTACTTC. Its protein is CASSVTGLSSYEQYF.

This rearrangement joins TRBV27 to TRBJ2-3, with 10 bases fitting TRBD1. The CDR3 length is 16 residues. V shed 7 bases and J 4 bases; nucleotides not matched to a gene: 11. CDR1 and CDR2 (germline): MNHEY, SMNVEV (reference sequence). The CDR3 here is CASILRLGQGPDTQYF. DNA for the CDR3: TGTGCCAGCATCCTTCGACTGGGACAGGGGCCAGATACGCAGTATTTT.

This chain joins TRBV5-6 and TRBJ2-2, with TRBD1 identical over 7 bases. The V segment lost 5 bases and the J segment 4 bases; nucleotides outside the gene matches: 11. CDR3 length equals 16 residues. Germline V CDR1 and CDR2: SGHDT, YYEEEE. CDR3 protein: CASRQNPGTATGELFF. CDR3 nucleotide sequence: TGTGCCAGCAGACAAAATCCCGGGACAGCCACCGGGGAGCTGTTTTTT.

The V call is TRBV7-8, the J call TRBJ2-7, with D maybe TRBD2 (5 bases). Trimming stripped 1 base from V and 2 bases from J, with 15 bases between. This CDR3 has 16 amino acids. Germline V gene sequence: CDR1 SGHVS, CDR2 FQNEAQ. The DNA of the CDR3 is TGTGCCAGCAGCTTAGTGGTTTTAGGACTCCCCTACGAGCAGTACTTC. This sequence encodes CASSLVVLGLPYEQYF.

Here the CDR3 DNA reads TGTGCCAGCCGTAAGACTGGAAACACCATATATTTT. This translates into CASRKTGNTIYF. The V gene is TRBV6-1, the J gene TRBJ1-3; no clear D gene. Germline CDR1 MNHNS, CDR2 SASEGT. The ends were cut back, 8 bases at V and 2 bases at J, with 7 bases in the middle. The CDR3 is 12 residues long.

The V gene is TRBV13, the J gene TRBJ2-5; 7 bases match TRBD1. The CDR3 sequence is 15 residues long. V lost 3 bases to trimming and J lost 3 bases; unmatched junction nucleotides: 7. CDR1 and CDR2 (germline): PRHDT, FYEKMQ (reference sequence). CDR3 DNA sequence: TGTGCCAGCAGCTTCCCACATACAGGGGAAGAGACCCAGTACTTC. Encoded protein: CASSFPHTGEETQYF. Looking up the rest from reference TRBV13 and TRBJ2-5 gives the full variable domain: AAGVIQSPRHLIKEKRETATLKCYPIPRHDTVYWYQQGPGQDPQFLISFYEKMQSDKGSIPDRFSAQQFSDYHSELNMSSLELGDSALYFCASSFPHTGEETQYFGPGTRLLVL.

The rearrangement uses TRBV10-3 and TRBJ2-2, with 10 bases identical to TRBD2. CDR3 length: 17 amino acids. V trimming: 2 bases; J trimming: 7 bases; junction bases outside the gene matches: 10. Germline CDR1 and CDR2: ENHRY and SYGVKD. The CDR3 sequence is CAISETSGKGSFGELFF. The CDR3 DNA follows: TGTGCCATCAGTGAGACTAGCGGGAAGGGGTCATTCGGGGAGCTGTTTTTT.

The V and J genes are TRBV27 and TRBJ2-7, with TRBD1 as a possible D gene (6 bases). Trimming took off 4 bases at V and 0 bases at J, with 13 bases between the two ends. Germline assignment: CDR1 MNHEY and CDR2 SMNVEV (reference sequence). This CDR3 is 15 amino acids long. This CDR3 reads CASSSQGGSSYEQYF. CDR3 nucleotides: TGTGCCAGCAGTTCGCAAGGGGGTAGCTCCTACGAGCAGTACTTC.

The chain couples TRBV5-8 to TRBJ2-7; perhaps TRBD1 as D (6 bases). This CDR3 is 16 amino acids long. Between the trimmed V and J ends, which lost 2 bases and 2 bases, there was a span of 17 bases. Germline CDR1 reads SGHTS; CDR2 reads YDEGEE. The CDR3 DNA reads as TGTGCCAGCAGCTTATTTGCAGGGGCGGTAACCTACGAGCAGTACTTC. This sequence encodes CASSLFAGAVTYEQYF.

The chain couples TRBV11-1 to TRBJ1-2; D might be TRBD1 (6 bases). V lost 5 bases and J 8 bases, leaving 15 bases between the germline ends. This CDR3 spans 13 amino acids. CDR1 is SGHAT, CDR2 FQDESV, per germline (reference sequence). The DNA of the CDR3 is TGTGCCAGCAGCCCAAGGCGGGGGCAGGGCTACACCTTC. This encodes CASSPRRGQGYTF.

The table lists this clone with a few counts. The chain couples TRBV5-4 to TRBJ2-7; maybe TRBD1 (6 bases). V gave up 5 bases and J gave up 2 bases, with 14 bases separating them. Germline V gene sequence: CDR1 SGHNT, CDR2 YYREEE (reference sequence). This CDR3 is built from 14 residues. As DNA, the CDR3 is TGTGCCAGCAGTCTGTCACAGGGCACCTACGAGCAGTACTTC. Translation gives CASSLSQGTYEQYF. Combining the CDR3 with reference TRBV5-4 and TRBJ2-7 gives the whole variable domain ETGVTQSPTHLIKTRGQQVTLRCSSQSGHNTVSWYQQALGQGPQFIFQYYREEENGRGNFPPRFSGLQFPNYSSELNVNALELDDSALYLCASSLSQGTYEQYFGPGTRLTVT.

V is TRBV6-5 and J is TRBJ1-1, with unresolved D. This CDR3 comprises 11 residues. Per germline, CDR1 MNHEY and CDR2 SVGAGI. Trimming took 0 bases from V and 9 from J, leaving 5 bases between them. The CDR3 bases are TGTGCCAGCAGTTACTCGACTCAAGCTTTCTTT. Its translation: CASSYSTQAFF.

This chain joins TRBV5-4 and TRBJ2-7; D is possibly TRBD1 (5 bases). The V gene lost 4 bases and the J gene lost 0 bases, with 17 bases spanning the gap. The germline V gene has CDR1 SGHNT and CDR2 YYREEE (reference sequence). This CDR3 is 16 amino acids long. CDR3 bases: TGTGCCAGCAGCCCTATCAAGGGGCTTAGCTCCTACGAGCAGTACTTC. Its translation is CASSPIKGLSSYEQYF.

The genes are TRBV6-5 and TRBJ2-7; TRBD2 aligns across 7 bases. The CDR3 extends over 15 amino acids. J was trimmed by 6 bases and V by 3 bases; bases with no gene match: 11. Germline lookup yields CDR1 MNHEY and CDR2 SVGAGI. CDR3 amino acids: CASSYGGGTSSEQYF. The CDR3 nucleotides read TGTGCCAGCAGTTATGGGGGAGGGACCTCTTCCGAGCAGTACTTC.

This chain joins TRBV13 and TRBJ2-7, with TRBD1 matching 10 bases. This CDR3 is 16 amino acids long. Germline V lookup: CDR1 PRHDT, CDR2 FYEKMQ (reference sequence). Germline trimming cut 5 bases from V and 5 bases from J; bases unmatched to any gene: 12. As DNA, the CDR3 is TGTGCCAGCAGCCTAACGGGACAGGGGATAATGAACGAGCAGTACTTC. Encoded protein: CASSLTGQGIMNEQYF. The whole variable domain, filled in from reference TRBV13 and TRBJ2-7, reads AAGVIQSPRHLIKEKRETATLKCYPIPRHDTVYWYQQGPGQDPQFLISFYEKMQSDKGSIPDRFSAQQFSDYHSELNMSSLELGDSALYFCASSLTGQGIMNEQYFGPGTRLTVT.

The CDR3 spells CATKGASSYEQYF. The CDR3 DNA follows: TGTGCCACCAAGGGGGCAAGTAGCTACGAGCAGTACTTC. This sequence joins TRBV15 and TRBJ2-7; 7 bases are shared with TRBD1. This CDR3 region has 13 residues. Germline V lookup: CDR1 LNHNV, CDR2 YYDKDF (reference sequence). V shed 7 bases, J shed 3 bases, and the junction held 6 bases outside the gene matches.

The V and J genes are TRBV5-1 and TRBJ2-5; D remains unclear. This CDR3 comprises 11 residues. Per germline, CDR1 SGHRS and CDR2 YFSETQ. Trimming stripped 2 bases from V and 1 base from J, with 0 bases between. In nucleotides, the CDR3 is TGCGCCAGCAGCTTCCAAGAGACCCAGTACTTC. This translates into CASSFQETQYF. Looking up the rest from reference TRBV5-1 and TRBJ2-5 gives the full variable domain: KAGVTQTPRYLIKTRGQQVTLSCSPISGHRSVSWYQQTPGQGLQFLFEYFSETQRNKGNFPGRFSGRQFSNSRSEMNVSTLELGDSALYLCASSFQETQYFGPGTRLLVL.

The rearrangement uses TRBV27 and TRBJ2-7; D is undetermined. The CDR3 extends over 13 amino acids. Per germline, CDR1 MNHEY and CDR2 SMNVEV (reference sequence). Trimming pared 4 bases from V and 1 base from J, leaving 8 bases between. CDR3 DNA sequence: TGTGCCAGCAGTTATATAGATTCCTACGAGCAGTACTTC. Encoded protein: CASSYIDSYEQYF.

J is TRBJ1-2 and V is TRBV6-6; TRBD1 matches at 8 bases. J lost 1 base, V lost 4 bases, and 5 bases had no gene match. The CDR3 runs 15 residues. The germline V gene has CDR1 MNHNY and CDR2 SVGAGI (reference sequence). The CDR3 DNA is TGTGCCAGCAGTTTGGAGACAGGGGTTAACTATGGCTACACCTTC. This gives the protein CASSLETGVNYGYTF.

This clone was seen more than once but under ten times. The gene calls are TRBV27 and TRBJ1-2; a weak D match, TRBD1 (6 bases). Germline V gives CDR1 MNHEY, CDR2 SMNVEV (reference sequence). Trimming removed 0 bases from V and 8 bases from J, with 16 bases in between. The CDR3 has 15 residues. The CDR3 DNA follows: TGTGCCAGCAGTTTATCCAGGGGAGGTTCATCCGGCTACACCTTC. Its translation: CASSLSRGGSSGYTF.

CDR3 amino acids: CASSQGFGRPTNEKLFF. In DNA, the CDR3 is TGCGCCAGCAGCCAAGGGTTCGGCAGGCCAACTAATGAAAAACTGTTTTTT. V and J are TRBV4-3 and TRBJ1-4; D is unresolved. The CDR3 spans 17 residues. V was clipped by 1 base and J by 0 bases, with 12 bases between them. Germline CDR1 is LGHNA and CDR2 is YSLEER.

This chain uses TRBV5-1 with TRBJ1-2; 9 bases map to TRBD1. This CDR3 region has 15 residues. CDR1 is SGHRS and CDR2 is YFSETQ in the germline V gene. The ends lost 0 bases at V and 7 bases at J; junction bases unmatched: 7. As DNA, the CDR3 is TGCGCCAGCAGCTTGGACGTAGGGACAGGGTTTGGCTACACCTTC. Protein sequence: CASSLDVGTGFGYTF.

The chain links TRBV30 to TRBJ1-1; D unclear. Looked up from germline, CDR1 is GTSNPN and CDR2 is SVGIG (reference sequence). Trimming removed 4 bases at V and 0 bases at J, with 9 bases between. This CDR3 contains 13 residues. CDR3 sequence reads: CAWIADMNTEAFF. The CDR3 bases are TGTGCCTGGATTGCTGATATGAACACTGAAGCTTTCTTT.

The J gene is TRBJ1-2, the V gene TRBV5-1; 7 nucleotides match TRBD1. CDR1 SGHRS and CDR2 YFSETQ come from the germline V gene. The CDR3 length is 14 residues. With 0 bases clipped from V and 6 bases from J, the junction kept 5 bases outside the gene matches. The CDR3 nucleotides read TGCGCCAGCAGCTTGGAAGGACAGGAAAATGGCTACACCTTC. Its protein product is CASSLEGQENGYTF.

V is TRBV11-3 and J is TRBJ2-2; no firm D call. The CDR3 spans 13 residues. Looked up from germline, CDR1 is SGHNT and CDR2 is YENEEA. The germline V and J ends were trimmed by 5 bases and 6 bases, with 10 bases remaining between them. The CDR3 loop is CASSVDGAGELFF. The CDR3 nucleotides are TGTGCCAGCAGCGTGGACGGCGCCGGGGAGCTGTTTTTT.

J is TRBJ2-5 and V is TRBV25-1; D is tentatively TRBD1 or TRBD2 (6 bases each). Trimming pared 6 bases from V and 5 bases from J, leaving 16 bases between. Looked up from germline, CDR1 is MGHDK and CDR2 is SYGVNS. The CDR3 covers 14 residues. The CDR3 DNA is TGTGCCAGCAGCGAAGGGGGAGCGGGCGAGACCCAGTACTTC. This codes for CASSEGGAGETQYF. The whole variable domain, filled in from reference TRBV25-1 and TRBJ2-5, reads EADIYQTPRYLVIGTGKKITLECSQTMGHDKMYWYQQDPGMELHLIHYSYGVNSTEKGDLSSESTVSRIRTEHFPLTLESARPSHTSQYLCASSEGGAGETQYFGPGTRLLVL.

The J gene is TRBJ2-7, the V gene TRBV19; D possibly corresponds to TRBD1 (5 bases). Germline V gives CDR1 LNHDA, CDR2 SQIVND (reference sequence). This CDR3 is built from 15 residues. V was pared by 0 bases and J by 3 bases, with 12 bases between. The CDR3 here is CASSIDITGLYEQYF. The CDR3 DNA reads as TGTGCCAGTAGTATAGATATCACAGGCCTCTACGAGCAGTACTTC.

V gene TRBV7-9 combines with J gene TRBJ1-2; D is unresolved. The CDR3 contains 15 residues. The ends were cut back, 3 bases at V and 4 bases at J, with 15 bases in the middle. CDR1 SEHNR and CDR2 FQNEAQ come from the germline V gene (reference sequence). In DNA form, the CDR3 reads TGTGCCAGCAGCTTTTCGGTCGAGAACCTCTATGGCTACACCTTC. It translates to CASSFSVENLYGYTF.

The chain is built from TRBV18 and TRBJ1-1; 9 bases align to TRBD1. V shed 4 bases, J shed 7 bases, and the junction held 4 bases outside the gene matches. This CDR3 comprises 13 residues. Per the germline V gene, CDR1 is KGHSH and CDR2 is LQKENI. The CDR3 protein is CASSLTGGFEAFF. CDR3 DNA: TGTGCCAGCTCACTCACAGGGGGCTTTGAAGCTTTCTTT. The variable domain in full, with the rest retrieved from reference TRBV18 and TRBJ1-1, is NAGVMQNPRHLVRRRGQEARLRCSPMKGHSHVYWYRQLPEEGLKFMVYLQKENIIDESGMPKERFSAEFPKEGPSILRIQQVVRGDSAAYFCASSLTGGFEAFFGQGTRLTVV.